This TCR beta chain was documented in a study of control samples from healthy donors and cancer patients. Clones were sequenced by immunoSEQ multiplex PCR, and TCRdb holds only the in-frame ones, with some missing. The sample lists under 200,000 clones; less than 95% were seen once. The germline CDR1 and CDR2 sequences are LNHDA and SQIVND (reference sequence). Trimming shortened V by 3 bases and J by 0 bases, and 8 bases separated the two germline ends. This CDR3 has 14 amino acids. This clone was observed a few times. This specimen includes other DNA sequences encoding the same CDR3. Sample: PBMCs. The chain recombines TRBV19 with TRBJ1-1, with D possibly TRBD1 on 6 matching bases. The clonotype originates from a man aged 55 to 70 with colorectal cancer. CDR3 region: CASSIGQMNTEAFF. The CDR3 nucleotides read TGTGCCAGTAGTATTGGACAGATGAACACTGAAGCTTTCTTT.